The source of this T cell receptor beta chain is a study of T cell responses to AZD1222 COVID-19 vaccine. Sequenced by immunoSEQ multiplex PCR; TCRdb stores in-frame clones only, minus some. This table has roughly 100,000 clones, approximately 90% appearing once. Looked up from germline, CDR1 is LGHDT and CDR2 is YNNKEL (reference sequence). Trimming shortened V by 1 base and J by 7 bases, and 13 bases separated the two germline ends. The CDR3 runs 14 residues. The sequence was obtained from an adult in good health. The chain employs TRBV3-1 (or the pseudogene TRBV3-2) and TRBJ1-1; D is ambiguous. Sequences were derived from peripheral blood, sampled on day 0 of AZD1222 vaccination. CDR3 region: CASSQGRLVFEAFF. CDR3 DNA sequence: TGTGCCAGCAGCCAAGGCAGGTTGGTTTTTGAAGCTTTCTTT.